These 22 T cell receptor beta chains originate from one sample sequenced in a study of control samples from healthy donors and cancer patients. Profiling relied on immunoSEQ multiplex PCR, and the TCRdb table lists in-frame clones only, not all of them. The sample yields some 51,000 clones, approximately 86% seen once. Sequencing was done on a sample of blood. The origin of the receptors is a man aged 50-60 years in good health.

The V and J genes are TRBV15 and TRBJ2-3; no definite D call. The germline CDR1 and CDR2 sequences are LNHNV and YYDKDF (reference sequence). V dropped 9 bases and J dropped 0 bases, with 16 bases sitting between them. The CDR3 is made up of 15 amino acids. In nucleotides, the CDR3 is TGTGCCACTTCATTTGCCACCACTAGCACAGATACGCAGTATTTT. Protein sequence: CATSFATTSTDTQYF.

This clone was detected only a few times. The gene calls are TRBV13 and TRBJ2-7; no definite D call. Trimming removed 5 bases at V and 2 bases at J, with 25 bases between. Per germline, CDR1 PRHDT and CDR2 FYEKMQ (reference sequence). This CDR3 is 18 amino acids long. The CDR3 is CASSPSGALTGRPYEQYF. CDR3 nucleotides: TGTGCCAGCAGCCCCTCGGGTGCTTTAACGGGCCGACCCTACGAGCAGTACTTC.

This chain connects TRBV7-8 to TRBJ2-7, with TRBD1 matching over 8 bases. J was trimmed by 0 bases and V by 2 bases; bases with no gene match: 6. CDR1 is SGHVS and CDR2 is FQNEAQ in the germline V gene. The CDR3 loop spans 16 amino acids. In DNA form, the CDR3 reads TGTGCCAGCAGCTTATCGACAGGGGCAGGCTCCTACGAGCAGTACTTC. Residues: CASSLSTGAGSYEQYF.

The J gene is TRBJ2-7, the V gene TRBV4-1; TRBD1 matches at 8 bases. This CDR3 region has 15 residues. J lost 3 bases, V lost 5 bases, and 9 bases had no gene match. Germline V gives CDR1 MGHRA, CDR2 YSYEKL. The CDR3 is CASSAGDRGLYEQYF. CDR3 bases: TGCGCCAGCAGCGCCGGAGACAGGGGCCTCTACGAGCAGTACTTC.

This clone appeared once. The chain combines TRBV11-2 with TRBJ2-5; D possibly uses TRBD1 or TRBD2 (7 bases each). V shed 3 bases and J shed 5 bases, with 13 bases lying between them. CDR1 SGHAT and CDR2 FQNNGV come from the germline V gene. The CDR3 sequence is 14 residues long. The CDR3 sequence is CASSFAGGGETQYF. Written as DNA, the CDR3 is TGTGCCAGCAGCTTCGCAGGGGGGGGTGAGACCCAGTACTTC.

The rearrangement uses TRBV11-2 and TRBJ2-2, with a tentative D call TRBD2 (5 bases). V was pared by 5 bases and J by 4 bases, with 5 bases between. In germline, CDR1 is SGHAT, CDR2 FQNNGV. The CDR3 sequence is 12 residues long. CDR3 sequence reads: CASSRGTGELFF. CDR3 bases: TGTGCCAGCAGCCGGGGCACCGGGGAGCTGTTTTTT.

The V call is TRBV19, the J call TRBJ1-4, with TRBD1 matching 7 bases. V shed 8 bases, J shed 13 bases, and the junction held 7 bases outside the gene matches. The CDR3 has 11 residues. Germline V gene lookup returns CDR1 LNHDA and CDR2 SQIVND (reference sequence). CDR3: CASADTGALFF. The CDR3 region has the DNA TGTGCCAGTGCAGATACAGGGGCACTGTTTTTT.

The chain links TRBV7-3 to TRBJ2-2; 10 bases align to TRBD2. The V gene end was trimmed by 1 base and the J gene end by 5 bases; junction bases not matched to a gene: 4. CDR1 is SGHTA and CDR2 is FQGTGA in the germline V gene. There are 16 residues in the CDR3. The CDR3 here is CASSLMSGRGTGELFF. The CDR3 nucleotides are TGTGCCAGCAGCTTAATGAGCGGGAGGGGTACCGGGGAGCTGTTTTTT.

J is TRBJ2-1 and V is TRBV7-2; tentative D call: TRBD1 (6 bases). V lost 2 bases and J 8 bases, leaving 13 bases between the germline ends. Germline V gives CDR1 SGHTA, CDR2 FQGNSA. There are 14 residues in the CDR3. The CDR3 sequence: CASSLIQGKDEQFF. CDR3 DNA: TGTGCCAGCAGCTTAATACAGGGTAAGGATGAGCAGTTCTTC.

V is TRBV10-3 and J is TRBJ2-1, with D perhaps TRBD2 (5 bases). Trimming took off 6 bases at V and 7 bases at J, with 16 bases between the two ends. The CDR3 is 14 residues long. Germline V gives CDR1 ENHRY, CDR2 SYGVKD. The CDR3 protein is CAISAIVGGNEQFF. The CDR3 DNA follows: TGTGCCATCAGCGCTATAGTGGGCGGGAATGAGCAGTTCTTC.

The CDR3 here is CASSFRDPNTGELFF. For the CDR3, the DNA is TGCGCCAGCAGCTTTCGGGACCCTAACACCGGGGAGCTGTTTTTT. J is TRBJ2-2 and V is TRBV5-1; D tentatively reads TRBD1 or TRBD2 (5 bases each). This CDR3 has 15 residues. Trimming left V 2 bases short and J 2 bases short, with 10 bases between. CDR1 is SGHRS and CDR2 is YFSETQ in the germline V gene. The variable domain in full, completed from reference TRBV5-1 and TRBJ2-2, reads KAGVTQTPRYLIKTRGQQVTLSCSPISGHRSVSWYQQTPGQGLQFLFEYFSETQRNKGNFPGRFSGRQFSNSRSEMNVSTLELGDSALYLCASSFRDPNTGELFFGEGSRLTVL.

The chain's CDR3 is CASSLGTSGSWGETQYF. Here the CDR3 DNA reads TGTGCCAGCAGTCTCGGAACTAGCGGGAGCTGGGGAGAGACCCAGTACTTC. The gene calls are TRBV6-6 and TRBJ2-5; TRBD2 matches at 11 bases. Per the germline V gene, CDR1 is MNHNY and CDR2 is SVGAGI (reference sequence). V lost 5 bases, J lost 4 bases, and 12 bases stayed unmatched. This CDR3 spans 17 amino acids.

J is TRBJ2-1 and V is TRBV10-3, with 11 bases that match TRBD1. CDR1 ENHRY and CDR2 SYGVKD come from the germline V gene. J lost 5 bases, V lost 9 bases, and 6 bases had no gene match. CDR3 size: 14 residues. CDR3 amino acids: CAMSGTGGHNEQFF. The CDR3 region has the DNA TGTGCCATGTCCGGGACAGGGGGGCACAATGAGCAGTTCTTC.

The rearrangement uses TRBV28 and TRBJ2-4; 8 nucleotides match TRBD2. V was clipped by 1 base and J by 2 bases; unmatched bases: 4. This CDR3 comprises 16 residues. Germline lookup yields CDR1 MDHEN and CDR2 SYDVKM. The CDR3 region is CASSLYSGGTKNIQYF. The CDR3 DNA reads TGTGCCAGCAGTTTATATTCGGGAGGGACCAAAAACATTCAGTACTTC.

This chain uses TRBV5-6 with TRBJ1-1; maybe TRBD1 (5 bases). The V end lost 0 bases, the J end lost 6 bases, and 15 bases lay between the germline ends. The CDR3 length is 15 residues. The germline CDR1 and CDR2 sequences are SGHDT and YYEEEE. The CDR3 DNA follows: TGTGCCAGCAGCTTGGCGGGGCGGGGAACGGCTGAAGCTTTCTTT. Amino acid sequence: CASSLAGRGTAEAFF.

The chain combines TRBV6-2 or TRBV6-3 with TRBJ1-1; D not resolved. Germline CDR1 reads MNHEY; CDR2 reads SVGEGT. V was trimmed by 2 bases and J by 1 base, leaving 8 bases between them. The CDR3 loop spans 14 amino acids. The CDR3, as DNA: TGTGCCAGCAGTTACCATGGCGAGAACACTGAAGCTTTCTTT. Encoded protein: CASSYHGENTEAFF.

V usage is TRBV3-1 (or the pseudogene TRBV3-2) and J usage is TRBJ1-1; D ambiguous. Trimming left V 3 bases short and J 1 base short, with 15 bases between. The CDR3 is 16 residues long. Germline loops: CDR1 LGHDT, CDR2 YNNKEL (reference sequence). This CDR3 is CASSHDPVLQNTEAFF. The DNA of the CDR3 is TGTGCCAGCAGCCATGACCCAGTACTACAGAACACTGAAGCTTTCTTT.

The rearrangement uses TRBV19 and TRBJ2-2; D unresolved. The CDR3 is 11 amino acids. V shed 7 bases and J shed 2 bases, with 2 bases lying between them. Germline loops: CDR1 LNHDA, CDR2 SQIVND (reference sequence). CDR3 region: CASKNTGELFF. DNA for the CDR3: TGTGCCAGTAAAAACACCGGGGAGCTGTTTTTT.

J is TRBJ1-1 and V is TRBV10-3; D perhaps matches TRBD1 (6 bases). The V end was cut by 4 bases, the J end by 0 bases, with 21 bases between. This CDR3 contains 18 residues. The germline V gene encodes CDR1 ENHRY and CDR2 SYGVKD. CDR3 residues: CAISGNRDGDRLNTEAFF. The CDR3 DNA reads as TGTGCCATCAGTGGTAACAGGGACGGGGACCGTCTGAACACTGAAGCTTTCTTT.

This sequence joins TRBV5-1 and TRBJ2-7, with 10 bases identical to TRBD2. CDR1 SGHRS and CDR2 YFSETQ come from the germline V gene. CDR3 size: 15 residues. Germline trimming cut 3 bases from V and 0 bases from J; bases unmatched to any gene: 3. In DNA, the CDR3 is TGCGCCAGCAGCTACGCTAGCGGGAGCTCCTACGAGCAGTACTTC. Translating gives CASSYASGSSYEQYF.

The chain recombines TRBV7-2 with TRBJ2-7, with 12 positions matching TRBD1. Looked up from germline, CDR1 is SGHTA and CDR2 is FQGNSA. V dropped 8 bases and J dropped 5; count of bases not matched to a gene: 7. CDR3 length equals 14 residues. The CDR3 region is CASGEGQGADEQYF. CDR3 nucleotide sequence: TGTGCCAGCGGGGAGGGACAGGGGGCAGACGAGCAGTACTTC.

The chain couples TRBV6-2 or TRBV6-3 to TRBJ1-5; possible D gene TRBD1, 6 bases. V was trimmed by 3 bases and J by 5 bases, leaving 11 bases between them. There are 14 residues in the CDR3. Germline V CDR1 and CDR2: MNHEY, SVGEGT. The DNA for the CDR3 is TGTGCCAGCAGTTATTGGGCAGGGGATCAGCCCCAGCATTTT. This codes for CASSYWAGDQPQHF.